A selection of T cell receptor beta chains follows, all from one sample in a study of OX40 agonist ivuxolimab in advanced cancers. Method: immunoSEQ multiplex PCR; TCRdb's copy keeps in-frame clones and lacks some. The sample holds roughly 60,000 clones, 84% seen once. This specimen was CD4+ or CD8+ T cells sorted from blood, taken in a trial of the OX40 agonist ivuxolimab. Every receptor here comes from an adult with an advanced solid tumor such as melanoma, head and neck, liver or kidney cancer. CDR3s include the opening cysteine and the closing phenylalanine or tryptophan. The order of the fields is clone size, J gene, D gene, V gene, CDR3 protein, CDR3 DNA. A D gene is named only where the DNA matches it firmly. Clone size is stated in some rows and not others, as once, few, many or a class when expanded.

clone_size: NA; j_call: TRBJ1-1; d_call: TRBD1; v_call: TRBV15; cdr3_aa: CATSRDSSTGGSEAFF; cdr3_nt: TGTGCCACCAGCAGAGATTCCTCGACAGGGGGATCTGAAGCTTTCTTT
clone_size: NA; j_call: TRBJ1-1; d_call: NA; v_call: TRBV7-8; cdr3_aa: CASSLAVGGRDTEAFF; cdr3_nt: TGTGCCAGCAGCTTAGCGGTGGGGGGGAGGGACACTGAAGCTTTCTTT
clone_size: NA; j_call: TRBJ2-1; d_call: TRBD2; v_call: TRBV28; cdr3_aa: CASSLWSLAGGPGEQFF; cdr3_nt: TGTGCCAGCAGTTTATGGTCCCTAGCGGGAGGGCCCGGTGAGCAGTTCTTC
clone_size: NA; j_call: TRBJ1-6; d_call: NA; v_call: TRBV6-1; cdr3_aa: CASSDPRSSHF; cdr3_nt: TGTGCCAGCAGTGATCCACGGTCTTCCCACTTT
clone_size: few; j_call: TRBJ1-1; d_call: NA; v_call: TRBV7-3; cdr3_aa: CASSLNRNTEAFF; cdr3_nt: TGTGCCAGCAGCTTAAACAGGAACACTGAAGCTTTCTTT
clone_size: once; j_call: TRBJ2-1; d_call: TRBD2; v_call: TRBV29-1; cdr3_aa: CSVEGGTSGSWSYNEQFF; cdr3_nt: TGCAGCGTTGAAGGGGGGACTAGCGGGAGTTGGTCCTACAATGAGCAGTTCTTC
clone_size: NA; j_call: TRBJ2-7; d_call: TRBD1; v_call: TRBV10-1; cdr3_aa: CASSDPGTGNYEQYF; cdr3_nt: TGCGCCAGCAGTGATCCCGGGACAGGGAACTACGAGCAGTACTTC
clone_size: NA; j_call: TRBJ2-7; d_call: TRBD1; v_call: TRBV6-1; cdr3_aa: CASSDIRLGQGINEQYF; cdr3_nt: TGTGCCAGCAGTGATATCAGGTTGGGACAGGGGATCAACGAGCAGTACTTC
clone_size: NA; j_call: TRBJ1-6; d_call: NA; v_call: TRBV7-2; cdr3_aa: CASRTVGTRRGPLHF; cdr3_nt: TGTGCCAGCAGGACGGTCGGGACAAGAAGAGGACCCCTCCACTTT
clone_size: NA; j_call: TRBJ2-1; d_call: TRBD2; v_call: TRBV9; cdr3_aa: CASSGTSEADNEQFF; cdr3_nt: TGTGCCAGCAGCGGGACTAGCGAAGCTGACAATGAGCAGTTCTTC
clone_size: NA; j_call: TRBJ1-2; d_call: NA; v_call: TRBV29-1; cdr3_aa: CSVDFGGGYTF; cdr3_nt: TGCAGCGTTGACTTTGGAGGTGGCTACACCTTC
clone_size: NA; j_call: TRBJ2-5; d_call: TRBD2; v_call: TRBV9; cdr3_aa: CASSVTSGRALETQYF; cdr3_nt: TGTGCCAGCAGCGTAACTAGCGGGAGGGCCTTGGAGACCCAGTACTTC
clone_size: NA; j_call: TRBJ2-7; d_call: TRBD2; v_call: TRBV7-2; cdr3_aa: CASSLRGGRVPYEQYF; cdr3_nt: TGTGCCAGCAGCTTAAGAGGCGGGAGAGTGCCCTACGAGCAGTACTTC
clone_size: NA; j_call: TRBJ1-5; d_call: NA; v_call: TRBV7-2; cdr3_aa: CASSKRGGSGQPQHF; cdr3_nt: TGTGCCAGCAGCAAAAGGGGGGGGAGTGGTCAGCCCCAGCATTTT
clone_size: NA; j_call: TRBJ2-7; d_call: NA; v_call: TRBV28; cdr3_aa: CASSPSAGAVPSYEQYF; cdr3_nt: TGTGCCAGCAGTCCCTCTGCCGGTGCGGTACCCTCCTACGAGCAGTACTTC
clone_size: few; j_call: TRBJ2-7; d_call: TRBD1; v_call: TRBV9; cdr3_aa: CASSPLGQGVHEQYF; cdr3_nt: TGTGCCAGCAGCCCACTAGGACAGGGAGTCCACGAGCAGTACTTC
clone_size: NA; j_call: TRBJ2-7; d_call: TRBD2; v_call: TRBV5-1; cdr3_aa: CASSSAPSGSSYEQYF; cdr3_nt: TGCGCCAGCAGCTCGGCCCCTAGCGGGAGCTCCTACGAGCAGTACTTC
clone_size: NA; j_call: TRBJ2-5; d_call: NA; v_call: TRBV15; cdr3_aa: CATSRDSGIQETQYF; cdr3_nt: TGTGCCACCAGCAGAGATTCAGGGATACAAGAGACCCAGTACTTC
clone_size: NA; j_call: TRBJ1-1; d_call: TRBD1; v_call: TRBV19; cdr3_aa: CASPPPGQLNTEAFF; cdr3_nt: TGTGCCAGCCCCCCCCCGGGACAGTTGAACACTGAAGCTTTCTTT
clone_size: NA; j_call: TRBJ2-7; d_call: NA; v_call: TRBV10-1; cdr3_aa: CASSRDPADEQYF; cdr3_nt: TGCGCCAGCAGCCGGGACCCTGCGGACGAGCAGTACTTC
clone_size: NA; j_call: TRBJ1-3; d_call: TRBD1; v_call: TRBV19; cdr3_aa: CASRRTGSGNTIYF; cdr3_nt: TGTGCCAGTAGACGGACAGGGTCTGGAAACACCATATATTTT
clone_size: NA; j_call: TRBJ2-5; d_call: NA; v_call: TRBV4-1; cdr3_aa: CASSQDRRGGQETQYF; cdr3_nt: TGCGCCAGCAGCCAAGACCGCAGGGGAGGGCAAGAGACCCAGTACTTC
clone_size: NA; j_call: TRBJ2-7; d_call: NA; v_call: TRBV4-1; cdr3_aa: CASSQPPLGVKPYEQYF; cdr3_nt: TGCGCCAGCAGCCAACCCCCTTTGGGGGTGAAGCCCTACGAGCAGTACTTC
clone_size: NA; j_call: TRBJ2-1; d_call: TRBD2; v_call: TRBV18; cdr3_aa: CASSPGGTSGSNNEQFF; cdr3_nt: TGTGCCAGCTCACCAGGGGGTACTAGCGGGAGTAACAATGAGCAGTTCTTC
clone_size: NA; j_call: TRBJ2-1; d_call: TRBD2; v_call: TRBV7-9; cdr3_aa: CASSSSGRAVNEQFF; cdr3_nt: TGTGCCAGCAGCTCTAGCGGGAGGGCCGTAAATGAGCAGTTCTTC
clone_size: NA; j_call: TRBJ2-7; d_call: NA; v_call: TRBV7-6; cdr3_aa: CASSQLTGSSEQYF; cdr3_nt: TGTGCCAGCAGCCAACTGACGGGGTCGAGCGAGCAGTACTTC
clone_size: NA; j_call: TRBJ2-3; d_call: NA; v_call: TRBV9; cdr3_aa: CASSVGLGLTTDTQYF; cdr3_nt: TGTGCCAGCAGCGTCGGTCTTGGACTAACAACAGATACGCAGTATTTT
clone_size: NA; j_call: TRBJ1-1; d_call: NA; v_call: TRBV11-3; cdr3_aa: CASSRTNTEAFF; cdr3_nt: TGTGCCAGCAGCCGGACTAACACTGAAGCTTTCTTT
clone_size: NA; j_call: TRBJ2-7; d_call: NA; v_call: TRBV12-2; cdr3_aa: CASGMPRWRVYEQYF; cdr3_nt: TGTGCAAGTGGGATGCCGAGGTGGCGCGTCTACGAGCAGTACTTC
clone_size: NA; j_call: TRBJ2-7; d_call: TRBD1; v_call: TRBV6-6; cdr3_aa: CASSYLAGGDEQYF; cdr3_nt: TGTGCCAGCAGTTATTTGGCAGGGGGAGACGAGCAGTACTTC
clone_size: few; j_call: TRBJ1-2; d_call: NA; v_call: TRBV6-5; cdr3_aa: CASSYSSGVLYGYTF; cdr3_nt: TGTGCCAGCAGTTACTCGAGCGGCGTGCTCTATGGCTACACCTTC
clone_size: NA; j_call: TRBJ2-5; d_call: NA; v_call: TRBV5-1; cdr3_aa: CASRTGYDQETQYF; cdr3_nt: TGCGCCAGCAGGACCGGGTACGACCAAGAGACCCAGTACTTC
clone_size: NA; j_call: TRBJ1-3; d_call: NA; v_call: TRBV7-2; cdr3_aa: CASSPERASRNTIYF; cdr3_nt: TGTGCCAGCAGCCCCGAGCGGGCATCCCGGAACACCATATATTTT
clone_size: NA; j_call: TRBJ1-1; d_call: TRBD1; v_call: TRBV28; cdr3_aa: CASSSLDRVSSEAFF; cdr3_nt: TGTGCCAGCAGTTCACTGGACAGGGTAAGCTCTGAAGCTTTCTTT
clone_size: once; j_call: TRBJ2-7; d_call: TRBD2; v_call: TRBV10-2; cdr3_aa: CASSDTRRTSGYEQYF; cdr3_nt: TGCGCCAGCAGTGATACCCGGCGCACTAGCGGTTACGAGCAGTACTTC
clone_size: NA; j_call: TRBJ2-7; d_call: TRBD2; v_call: TRBV4-1; cdr3_aa: CASSQGLAGWHEQYF; cdr3_nt: TGCGCCAGCAGCCAAGGACTAGCGGGATGGCACGAGCAGTACTTC
clone_size: once; j_call: TRBJ1-1; d_call: TRBD1; v_call: TRBV18; cdr3_aa: CASFATGGSNTEAFF; cdr3_nt: TGTGCCAGCTTTGCGACAGGGGGGTCGAACACTGAAGCTTTCTTT
clone_size: NA; j_call: TRBJ2-7; d_call: TRBD2; v_call: TRBV5-1; cdr3_aa: CASSALAGGPASEQYF; cdr3_nt: TGCGCCAGCAGTGCTCTAGCGGGAGGGCCCGCGAGCGAGCAGTACTTC
clone_size: NA; j_call: TRBJ1-1; d_call: NA; v_call: TRBV28; cdr3_aa: CASSYTPDRNTEAFF; cdr3_nt: TGTGCCAGCAGTTATACCCCAGACAGAAACACTGAAGCTTTCTTT
clone_size: NA; j_call: TRBJ2-5; d_call: TRBD1; v_call: TRBV19; cdr3_aa: CASSPFTGGKETQYF; cdr3_nt: TGTGCCAGTAGTCCGTTCACAGGGGGCAAAGAGACCCAGTACTTC
clone_size: NA; j_call: TRBJ1-4; d_call: NA; v_call: TRBV11-2; cdr3_aa: CASSGTGAWNEKLFF; cdr3_nt: TGTGCCAGCAGCGGTACAGGCGCGTGGAATGAAAAACTGTTTTTT
clone_size: NA; j_call: TRBJ1-6; d_call: NA; v_call: TRBV6-9; cdr3_aa: CASSYEGTSNSPLHF; cdr3_nt: TGTGCCAGCAGTTATGAGGGGACAAGTAATTCACCCCTCCACTTT
clone_size: NA; j_call: TRBJ2-5; d_call: NA; v_call: TRBV11-2; cdr3_aa: CASSLDGGETETQYF; cdr3_nt: TGTGCCAGCAGCTTAGATGGAGGAGAGACAGAGACCCAGTACTTC
clone_size: NA; j_call: TRBJ1-6; d_call: NA; v_call: TRBV30; cdr3_aa: CAWSVDSHSPLHF; cdr3_nt: TGTGCCTGGAGTGTAGACAGTCATTCACCCCTCCACTTT
clone_size: NA; j_call: TRBJ2-1; d_call: NA; v_call: TRBV19; cdr3_aa: CASSIRPKARDEQFF; cdr3_nt: TGTGCCAGTAGTATCCGACCCAAAGCCCGAGATGAGCAGTTCTTC